This T cell receptor beta chain came from a study of blood T cell repertoires in COVID-19. Background on the study: Samples taken during acute and convalescent COVID-19 were collected in the United States, Italy and Spain. T cells, B-cell-depleted T cells, or PBMCs provided the cDNA or gDNA that served as material.

This clone was picked up one time. The V gene's germline CDR1 is GTSNPN and CDR2 SVGIG (reference sequence). V shed 0 bases and J 2 bases; nucleotides not matched to a gene: 14. This CDR3 comprises 18 residues. The authors' processing: Estimation of nucleated cell counts relied on the amplification of reference gene primers. The data were produced by immunoSEQ multiplex PCR, yet TCRdb's version contains in-frame clones alone and is incomplete. The V and J calls and clone size are taken from that table; D and trimming were inferred from the DNA. The sample yields 45,000 to 65,000 clones, about four fifths seen once.

The TCR sequence derives from a man between 65 and 80 years old with active COVID-19. Sequences were obtained from peripheral blood. The rearrangement uses TRBV30 and TRBJ1-2; 8 nucleotides agree with TRBD1. The CDR3 spells CAWSVGRGRGLQNYGYTF. CDR3 nucleotides: TGTGCCTGGAGTGTAGGAAGGGGCAGGGGGCTTCAAAACTATGGCTACACCTTC.